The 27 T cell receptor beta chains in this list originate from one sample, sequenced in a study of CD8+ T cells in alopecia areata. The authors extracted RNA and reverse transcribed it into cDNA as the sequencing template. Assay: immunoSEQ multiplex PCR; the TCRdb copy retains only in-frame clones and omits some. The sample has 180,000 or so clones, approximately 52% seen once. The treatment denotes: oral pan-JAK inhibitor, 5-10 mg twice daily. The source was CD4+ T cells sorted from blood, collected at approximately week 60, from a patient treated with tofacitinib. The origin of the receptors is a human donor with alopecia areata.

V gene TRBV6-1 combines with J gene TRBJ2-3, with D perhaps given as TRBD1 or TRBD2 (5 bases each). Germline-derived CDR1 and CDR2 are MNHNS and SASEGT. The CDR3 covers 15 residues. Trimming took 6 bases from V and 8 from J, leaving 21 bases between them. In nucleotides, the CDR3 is TGTGCCAGCAGCCACGGGGCGCGAGCACCGGGTACGCAGTATTTT. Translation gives CASSHGARAPGTQYF.

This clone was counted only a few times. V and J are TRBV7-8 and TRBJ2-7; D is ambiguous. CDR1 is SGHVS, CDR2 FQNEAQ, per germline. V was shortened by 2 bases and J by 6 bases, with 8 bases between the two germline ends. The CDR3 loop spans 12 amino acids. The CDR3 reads CASSLQRSEQYF. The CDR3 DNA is TGTGCCAGCAGCTTACAACGCTCCGAGCAGTACTTC.

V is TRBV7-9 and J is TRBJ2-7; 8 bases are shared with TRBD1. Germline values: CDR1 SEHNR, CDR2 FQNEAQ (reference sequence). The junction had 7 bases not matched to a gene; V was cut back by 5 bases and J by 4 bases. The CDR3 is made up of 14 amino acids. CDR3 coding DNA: TGTGCCAGCAGCACCGGACAGGGTGGGTACGAGCAGTACTTC. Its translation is CASSTGQGGYEQYF. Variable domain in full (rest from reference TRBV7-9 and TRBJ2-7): DTGVSQNPRHKITKRGQNVTFRCDPISEHNRLYWYRQTLGQGPEFLTYFQNEAQLEKSRLLSDRFSAERPKGSFSTLEIQRTEQGDSAMYLCASSTGQGGYEQYFGPGTRLTVT.

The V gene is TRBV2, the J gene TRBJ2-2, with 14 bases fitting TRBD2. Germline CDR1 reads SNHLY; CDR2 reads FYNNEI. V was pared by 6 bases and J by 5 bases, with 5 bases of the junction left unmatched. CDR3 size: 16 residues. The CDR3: CASRATSGGATGELFF. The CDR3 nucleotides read TGTGCCAGCAGAGCGACTAGCGGGGGGGCAACCGGGGAGCTGTTTTTT.

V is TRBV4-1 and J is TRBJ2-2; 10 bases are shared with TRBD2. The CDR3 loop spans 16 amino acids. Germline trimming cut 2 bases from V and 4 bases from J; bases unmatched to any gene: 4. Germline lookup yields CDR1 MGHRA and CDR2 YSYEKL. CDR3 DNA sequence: TGCGCCAGCAGCCAATCTAGCGGGGGACTCACCGGGGAGCTGTTTTTT. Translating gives CASSQSSGGLTGELFF.

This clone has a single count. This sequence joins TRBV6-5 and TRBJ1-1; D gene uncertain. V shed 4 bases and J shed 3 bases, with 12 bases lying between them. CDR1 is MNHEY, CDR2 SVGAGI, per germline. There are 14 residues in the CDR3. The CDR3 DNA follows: TGTGCCAGCAGTTTGGGTACGGGGTACACTGAAGCTTTCTTT. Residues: CASSLGTGYTEAFF.

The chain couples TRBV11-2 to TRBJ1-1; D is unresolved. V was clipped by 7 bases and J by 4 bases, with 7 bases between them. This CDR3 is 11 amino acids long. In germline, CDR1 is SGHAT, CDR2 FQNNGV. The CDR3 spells CASMGGTEAFF. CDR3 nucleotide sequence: TGTGCCAGCATGGGAGGCACTGAAGCTTTCTTT.

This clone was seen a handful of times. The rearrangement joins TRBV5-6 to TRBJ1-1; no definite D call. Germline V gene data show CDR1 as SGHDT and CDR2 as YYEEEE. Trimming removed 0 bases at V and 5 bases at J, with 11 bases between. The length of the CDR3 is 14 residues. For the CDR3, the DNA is TGTGCCAGCAGCTTGGGGCAGACCCTTACTGAAGCTTTCTTT. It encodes CASSLGQTLTEAFF.

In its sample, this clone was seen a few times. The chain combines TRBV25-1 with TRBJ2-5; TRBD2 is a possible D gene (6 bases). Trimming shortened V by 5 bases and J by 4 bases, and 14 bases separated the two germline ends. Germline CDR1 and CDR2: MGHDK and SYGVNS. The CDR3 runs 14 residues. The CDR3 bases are TGTGCCAGCAGTCGGCCCGGGGGTGGAGAGACCCAGTACTTC. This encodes CASSRPGGGETQYF. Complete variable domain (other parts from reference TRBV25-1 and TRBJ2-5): EADIYQTPRYLVIGTGKKITLECSQTMGHDKMYWYQQDPGMELHLIHYSYGVNSTEKGDLSSESTVSRIRTEHFPLTLESARPSHTSQYLCASSRPGGGETQYFGPGTRLLVL.

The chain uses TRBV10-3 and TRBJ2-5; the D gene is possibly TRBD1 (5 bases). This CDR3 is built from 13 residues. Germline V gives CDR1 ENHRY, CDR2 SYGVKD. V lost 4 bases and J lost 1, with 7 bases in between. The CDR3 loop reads CAISGQPQETQYF. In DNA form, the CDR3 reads TGTGCCATCAGTGGACAGCCCCAAGAGACCCAGTACTTC.

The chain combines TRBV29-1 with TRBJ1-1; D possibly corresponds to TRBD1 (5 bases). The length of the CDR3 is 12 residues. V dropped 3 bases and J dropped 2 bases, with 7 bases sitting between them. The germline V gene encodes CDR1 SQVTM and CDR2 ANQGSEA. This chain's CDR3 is CSVDGGNTEAFF. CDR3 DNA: TGCAGCGTTGACGGGGGAAACACTGAAGCTTTCTTT.

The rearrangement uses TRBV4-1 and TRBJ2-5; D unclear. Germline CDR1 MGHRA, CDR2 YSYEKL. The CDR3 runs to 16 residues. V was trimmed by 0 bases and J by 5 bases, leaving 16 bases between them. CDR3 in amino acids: CASSQEVSGGRETQYF. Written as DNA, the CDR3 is TGCGCCAGCAGCCAAGAAGTATCGGGCGGAAGGGAGACCCAGTACTTC.

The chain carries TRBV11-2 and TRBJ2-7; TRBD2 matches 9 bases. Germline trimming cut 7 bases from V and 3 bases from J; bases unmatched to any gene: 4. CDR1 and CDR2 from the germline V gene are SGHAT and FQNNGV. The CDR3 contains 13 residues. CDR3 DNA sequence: TGTGCCAGCACCCCAGCGGGGGGCTACGAGCAGTACTTC. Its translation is CASTPAGGYEQYF. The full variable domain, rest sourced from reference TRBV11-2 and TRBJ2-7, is EAGVAQSPRYKIIEKRQSVAFWCNPISGHATLYWYQQILGQGPKLLIQFQNNGVVDDSQLPKDRFSAERLKGVDSTLKIQPAKLEDSAVYLCASTPAGGYEQYFGPGTRLTVT.

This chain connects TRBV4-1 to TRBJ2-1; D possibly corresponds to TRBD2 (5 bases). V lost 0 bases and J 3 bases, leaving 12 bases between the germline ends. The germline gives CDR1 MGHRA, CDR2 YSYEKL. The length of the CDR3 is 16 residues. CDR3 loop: CASSQDPPGSYNEQFF. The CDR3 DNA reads TGCGCCAGCAGCCAAGATCCCCCTGGGAGCTACAATGAGCAGTTCTTC.

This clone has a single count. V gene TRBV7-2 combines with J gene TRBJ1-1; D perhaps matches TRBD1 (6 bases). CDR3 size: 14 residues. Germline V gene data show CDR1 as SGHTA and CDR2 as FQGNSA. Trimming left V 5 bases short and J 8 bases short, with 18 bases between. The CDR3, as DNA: TGTGCCAGCAGCCGGAGGGGGGGTCGGCCCGAAGCTTTCTTT. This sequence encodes CASSRRGGRPEAFF.

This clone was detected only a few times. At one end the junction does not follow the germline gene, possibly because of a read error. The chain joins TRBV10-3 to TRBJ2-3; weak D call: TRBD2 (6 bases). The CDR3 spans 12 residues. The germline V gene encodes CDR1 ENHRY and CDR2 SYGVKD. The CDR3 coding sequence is TGTGCCTCCGGGCGGGGCACGGATACGCAGTATTTT. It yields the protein CASGRGTDTQYF.

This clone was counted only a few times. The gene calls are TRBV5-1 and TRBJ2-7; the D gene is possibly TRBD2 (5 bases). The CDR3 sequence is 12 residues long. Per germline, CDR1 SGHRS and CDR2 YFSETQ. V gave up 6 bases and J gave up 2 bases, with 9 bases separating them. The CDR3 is CASNGEAYEQYF. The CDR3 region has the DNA TGCGCCAGCAACGGGGAAGCCTACGAGCAGTACTTC.

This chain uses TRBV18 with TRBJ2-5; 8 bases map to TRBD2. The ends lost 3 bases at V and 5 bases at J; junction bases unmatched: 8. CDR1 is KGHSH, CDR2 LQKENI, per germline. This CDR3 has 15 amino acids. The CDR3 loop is CASSPGGLAMETQYF. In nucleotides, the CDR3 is TGTGCCAGCTCACCGGGTGGACTAGCCATGGAGACCCAGTACTTC. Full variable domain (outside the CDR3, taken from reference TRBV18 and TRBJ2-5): NAGVMQNPRHLVRRRGQEARLRCSPMKGHSHVYWYRQLPEEGLKFMVYLQKENIIDESGMPKERFSAEFPKEGPSILRIQQVVRGDSAAYFCASSPGGLAMETQYFGPGTRLLVL.

CDR3 nucleotide sequence: TGTGCTGAGGCAGGAAAGCACTACGAGCAGTACTTC. Its translation: CAEAGKHYEQYF. The chain couples TRBV10-3 to TRBJ2-7, with unresolved D. The CDR3 length is 12 residues. Germline V CDR1 and CDR2: ENHRY, SYGVKD.

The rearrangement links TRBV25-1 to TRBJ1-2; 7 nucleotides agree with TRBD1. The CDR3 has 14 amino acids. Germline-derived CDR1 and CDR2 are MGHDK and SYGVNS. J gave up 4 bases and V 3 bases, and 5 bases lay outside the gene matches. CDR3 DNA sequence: TGTGCCAGCAGTGATCAGGAGGGGGCCTATGGCTACACCTTC. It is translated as CASSDQEGAYGYTF.

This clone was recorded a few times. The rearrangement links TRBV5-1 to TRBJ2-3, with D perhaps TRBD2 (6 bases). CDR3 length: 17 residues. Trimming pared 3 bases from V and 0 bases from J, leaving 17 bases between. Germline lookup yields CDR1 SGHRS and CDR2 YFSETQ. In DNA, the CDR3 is TGCGCCAGCAGCTACAGTGGAGGAGGGCTGAGCACAGATACGCAGTATTTT. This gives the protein CASSYSGGGLSTDTQYF.

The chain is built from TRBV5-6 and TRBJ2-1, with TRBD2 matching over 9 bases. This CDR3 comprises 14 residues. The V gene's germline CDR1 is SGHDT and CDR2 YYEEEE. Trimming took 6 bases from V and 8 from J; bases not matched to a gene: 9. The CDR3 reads CASNRRGGVHEQFF. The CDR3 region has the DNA TGTGCCAGCAACAGGCGGGGGGGAGTTCATGAGCAGTTCTTC.

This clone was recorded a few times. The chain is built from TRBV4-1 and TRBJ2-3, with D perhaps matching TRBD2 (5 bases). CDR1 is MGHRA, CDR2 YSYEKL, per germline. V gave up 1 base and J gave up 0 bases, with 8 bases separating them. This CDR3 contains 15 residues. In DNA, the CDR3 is TGCGCCAGCAGCCAAGTCCCGGGAAGCACAGATACGCAGTATTTT. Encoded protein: CASSQVPGSTDTQYF.

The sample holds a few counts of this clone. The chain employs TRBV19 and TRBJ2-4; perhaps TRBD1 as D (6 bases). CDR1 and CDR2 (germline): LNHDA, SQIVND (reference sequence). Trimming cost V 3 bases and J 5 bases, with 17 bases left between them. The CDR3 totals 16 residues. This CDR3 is CASSIFDRPPENIQYF. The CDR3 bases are TGTGCCAGTAGTATCTTCGACAGGCCACCGGAAAACATTCAGTACTTC.

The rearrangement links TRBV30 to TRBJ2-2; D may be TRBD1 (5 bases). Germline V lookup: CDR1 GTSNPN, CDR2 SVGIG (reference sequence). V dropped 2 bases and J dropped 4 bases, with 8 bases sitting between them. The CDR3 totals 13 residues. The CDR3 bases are TGTGCCTGGAGTCGGACAACCACCGGGGAGCTGTTTTTT. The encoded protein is CAWSRTTTGELFF.

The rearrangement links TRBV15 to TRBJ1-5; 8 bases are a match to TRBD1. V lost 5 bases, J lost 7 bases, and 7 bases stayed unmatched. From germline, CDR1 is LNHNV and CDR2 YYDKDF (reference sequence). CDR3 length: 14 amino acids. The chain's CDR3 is CATSRAGGLQPQHF. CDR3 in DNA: TGTGCCACCAGCCGGGCAGGGGGCTTGCAGCCCCAGCATTTT.

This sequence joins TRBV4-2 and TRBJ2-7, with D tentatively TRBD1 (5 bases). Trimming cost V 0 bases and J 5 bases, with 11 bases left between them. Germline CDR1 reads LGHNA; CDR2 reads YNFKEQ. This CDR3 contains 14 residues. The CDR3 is CASSQEGARNEQYF. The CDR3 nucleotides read TGTGCCAGCAGCCAAGAAGGGGCTAGGAACGAGCAGTACTTC.